This passage covers 27 T cell receptor beta chains from one sample sequenced in a study of blood T cell repertoires in COVID-19. Profiling relied on immunoSEQ multiplex PCR, and the TCRdb table lists in-frame clones only, not all of them. This table holds 130,000 to 150,000 clones, 65% to 85% found once. Sample: PBMCs or T cells enriched from blood (not recorded which). These receptors were taken from a woman aged 45-65 years who had been exposed to COVID-19.

CDR3 in amino acids: CASGLGQGPGYTF. The CDR3 DNA is TGTGCTAGTGGTTTGGGGCAGGGTCCTGGCTACACCTTC. The chain combines TRBV12-5 with TRBJ1-2, with a tentative D call TRBD1 (5 bases). Germline CDR1 LGHNT, CDR2 FRNRAP. V was pared by 1 base and J by 7 bases, with 10 bases between. The CDR3 has 13 amino acids.

The V call is TRBV4-2, the J call TRBJ2-1; D possibly corresponds to TRBD1 (5 bases). The CDR3 has 14 amino acids. Trimming shortened V by 2 bases and J by 5 bases, and 10 bases separated the two germline ends. Germline loops: CDR1 LGHNA, CDR2 YNFKEQ. This CDR3 is CASSQSRANNEQFF. The CDR3 bases are TGTGCCAGCAGCCAATCCAGGGCCAACAATGAGCAGTTCTTC.

The chain recombines TRBV5-1 with TRBJ2-5, with TRBD1 as a possible D gene (6 bases). V lost 5 bases and J 0 bases, leaving 14 bases between the germline ends. Germline V lookup: CDR1 SGHRS, CDR2 YFSETQ. The CDR3 totals 15 residues. The CDR3 sequence: CASRIWGQNQETQYF. As DNA, the CDR3 is TGCGCCAGCAGAATTTGGGGACAAAACCAAGAGACCCAGTACTTC.

This chain's CDR3 is CASSPTAGQGAREQYF. CDR3 nucleotides: TGTGCCAGCAGCCCTACGGCGGGACAGGGGGCGCGAGAGCAGTACTTC. The chain links TRBV7-9 to TRBJ2-7, with 12 bases lining up with TRBD1. Trimming removed 5 bases from V and 7 bases from J; junction bases left unmatched: 12. The CDR3 has 16 amino acids. CDR1 is SEHNR, CDR2 FQNEAQ, per germline (reference sequence).

The chain joins TRBV7-2 to TRBJ2-1; 9 bases agree with TRBD1. V shed 1 base, J shed 7 bases, and the junction held 8 bases outside the gene matches. This CDR3 comprises 16 residues. The V gene's germline CDR1 is SGHTA and CDR2 FQGNSA. CDR3 residues: CASSLVSTGGYNEQFF. CDR3 in DNA: TGTGCCAGCAGCTTAGTCTCGACAGGGGGTTATAATGAGCAGTTCTTC.

The CDR3 sequence is CASSLQGLGEKLFF. In DNA form, the CDR3 reads TGCGCCAGCAGCTTGCAGGGGTTAGGGGAAAAACTGTTTTTT. The chain recombines TRBV5-1 with TRBJ1-4; tentatively, D is TRBD1 (6 bases). The CDR3 is made up of 14 amino acids. Germline CDR1 reads SGHRS; CDR2 reads YFSETQ. Trimming stripped 1 base from V and 8 bases from J, with 12 bases between.

The chain combines TRBV19 with TRBJ1-1; tentatively, D is TRBD1 (5 bases). Germline CDR1 and CDR2: LNHDA and SQIVND (reference sequence). With 4 bases removed from V and 6 bases from J, the gap between germline ends came to 12 bases. The CDR3 has 13 amino acids. CDR3 region: CASSTGDSAEAFF. The CDR3 DNA is TGTGCCAGTAGTACTGGGGACTCCGCTGAAGCTTTCTTT.

J is TRBJ1-1 and V is TRBV4-2; possible D gene TRBD1, 5 bases. Germline assignment: CDR1 LGHNA and CDR2 YNFKEQ. The CDR3 covers 13 residues. Trimming cost V 4 bases and J 3 bases, with 9 bases left between them. In nucleotides, the CDR3 is TGTGCCAGCAGCCTCGGGGGGGACACTGAAGCTTTCTTT. This encodes CASSLGGDTEAFF.

This clone turned up a few times. This rearrangement joins TRBV6-1 to TRBJ1-4; D gene uncertain. This CDR3 has 14 residues. Germline CDR1 reads MNHNS; CDR2 reads SASEGT. V was cut by 2 bases and J by 6 bases, with 10 bases left in between. The CDR3 is CASSEQEEYEKLFF. The CDR3 DNA reads TGTGCCAGCAGTGAACAGGAAGAATATGAAAAACTGTTTTTT.

This clone was counted a single time. The rearrangement joins TRBV12-2 to TRBJ1-2; no check of the table's D call, TRBD1, against the DNA was made. TRBV12-2 is termed a pseudogene. This CDR3 is built from 12 residues. The CDR3 here is CASRPGAYGYTF. Written as DNA, the CDR3 is TGTGCAAGTCGCCCAGGGGCCTATGGCTACACCTTC.

The rearrangement joins TRBV12-5 to TRBJ2-2; 7 nucleotides match TRBD2. This CDR3 has 15 residues. Trimming cost V 6 bases and J 6 bases; bases outside gene matches: 10. Germline-derived CDR1 and CDR2 are LGHNT and FRNRAP. CDR3 in amino acids: CASGPAPAGAGELFF. The CDR3 DNA sequence: TGTGCTAGTGGCCCTGCTCCTGCGGGGGCCGGGGAGCTGTTTTTT.

This clone was observed once. V usage is TRBV18 and J usage is TRBJ1-4, with D perhaps TRBD1 (5 bases). In germline, CDR1 is KGHSH, CDR2 LQKENI. The CDR3 is 15 residues long. V lost 3 bases, J lost 7 bases, and 15 bases lay in between. The CDR3 nucleotides read TGTGCCAGCTCACCGCGGGACCCTAGAGGTGAAAAACTGTTTTTT. Its protein is CASSPRDPRGEKLFF.

The chain carries TRBV11-2 and TRBJ2-3; weak D call: TRBD1 (6 bases). V dropped 5 bases and J dropped 2 bases, with 14 bases sitting between them. CDR1 and CDR2 from the germline V gene are SGHAT and FQNNGV. The CDR3 consists of 15 residues. The CDR3 sequence: CASSQWTEDTDTQYF. The CDR3 DNA follows: TGTGCCAGCAGCCAATGGACAGAAGACACAGATACGCAGTATTTT.

The V and J genes are TRBV11-2 and TRBJ2-3; 7 nucleotides align to TRBD1. Per germline, CDR1 SGHAT and CDR2 FQNNGV. The CDR3 is made up of 16 amino acids. V lost 8 bases to trimming and J lost 0 bases; unmatched junction nucleotides: 11. CDR3 bases: TGTGCCAGCCACCGGACAGGTTATGCTAGCACAGATACGCAGTATTTT. This gives the protein CASHRTGYASTDTQYF.

The rearrangement links TRBV7-9 to TRBJ1-1, with 9 bases matching TRBD1. The germline CDR1 and CDR2 sequences are SEHNR and FQNEAQ (reference sequence). The V and J ends lost 2 bases and 3 bases, in that order; junction bases with no gene match: 1. This CDR3 contains 14 residues. The DNA of the CDR3 is TGTGCCAGCAGCTTAAGGGACAGGGACACTGAAGCTTTCTTT. This encodes CASSLRDRDTEAFF.

The chain has TRBV9 and TRBJ2-1; 9 bases agree with TRBD2. After removal of 3 bases from V and 12 bases from J, the junction contained 10 bases not matched to a gene. CDR3 length equals 14 residues. Germline CDR1 is SGDLS and CDR2 is YYNGEE. The CDR3: CASSGRRLAEVQFF. The CDR3 DNA is TGTGCCAGCAGCGGTCGGAGACTAGCGGAGGTGCAGTTCTTC.

This clone was observed a handful of times. The chain links TRBV11-3 to TRBJ1-1; TRBD1 is a possible D gene (5 bases). V lost 0 bases, J lost 1 base, and 6 bases lay in between. Per the germline V gene, CDR1 is SGHNT and CDR2 is YENEEA. This CDR3 has 14 residues. CDR3 sequence: CASSLEGGNTEAFF. Written as DNA, the CDR3 is TGTGCCAGCAGCTTAGAGGGGGGGAACACTGAAGCTTTCTTT.

The chain uses TRBV3-1 (or the pseudogene TRBV3-2) and TRBJ2-7, with 7 bases aligning to TRBD1. The CDR3 extends over 13 amino acids. Germline assignment: CDR1 LGHDT and CDR2 YNNKEL (reference sequence). V shed 2 bases, J shed 3 bases, and the junction held 1 base outside the gene matches. The CDR3 DNA sequence: TGTGCCAGCAGCCAACGGACAGGCTACGAGCAGTACTTC. This codes for CASSQRTGYEQYF.

In DNA form, the CDR3 reads TGTGCCAGTAGCGGAGACGGGAACTATGGCTACACCTTC. This encodes CASSGDGNYGYTF. The chain carries TRBV19 and TRBJ1-2; D uncertain. CDR3 size: 13 residues. CDR1 LNHDA and CDR2 SQIVND come from the germline V gene (reference sequence). Trimming left V 6 bases short and J 2 bases short, with 10 bases between.

The CDR3 here is CASSSSGWAYEQYF. CDR3 in DNA: TGTGCCAGTAGTTCCTCGGGGTGGGCCTACGAGCAGTACTTC. The genes are TRBV19 and TRBJ2-7; the D gene is possibly TRBD2 (5 bases). Germline loops: CDR1 LNHDA, CDR2 SQIVND (reference sequence). The V end lost 5 bases, the J end lost 2 bases, and 13 bases lay between the germline ends. The CDR3 length is 14 residues.

This clone was seen just once. The rearrangement links TRBV19 to TRBJ1-5; 8 nucleotides line up with TRBD1. Germline loops: CDR1 LNHDA, CDR2 SQIVND (reference sequence). The CDR3 is 13 residues long. The junction had 5 bases not matched to a gene; V was cut back by 10 bases and J by 3 bases. The CDR3 is CATRQGINQPQHF. The DNA for the CDR3 is TGTGCCACCCGACAGGGGATCAATCAGCCCCAGCATTTT. Using reference TRBV19 and TRBJ1-5 for the parts outside the CDR3, the full variable domain is DGGITQSPKYLFRKEGQNVTLSCEQNLNHDAMYWYRQDPGQGLRLIYYSQIVNDFQKGDIAEGYSVSREKKESFPLTVTSAQKNPTAFYLCATRQGINQPQHFGDGTRLSIL.

The rearrangement uses TRBV5-6 and TRBJ2-5; 7 bases are a match to TRBD1. Germline CDR1 SGHDT, CDR2 YYEEEE. V lost 3 bases, J lost 4 bases, and 6 bases stayed unmatched. The CDR3 extends over 14 amino acids. In nucleotides, the CDR3 is TGTGCCAGCAGCTCCACAACAGGGGCAGAGACCCAGTACTTC. This translates into CASSSTTGAETQYF.

This chain links TRBV6-5 with TRBJ1-5; 10 bases line up with TRBD1. The germline gives CDR1 MNHEY, CDR2 SVGAGI. The CDR3 has 15 amino acids. V lost 5 bases and J lost 4; bases outside the gene matches: 5. The CDR3 protein is CASSPTGQGNQPQHF. The CDR3 DNA reads TGTGCCAGCAGTCCCACGGGACAGGGGAATCAGCCCCAGCATTTT.

This chain links TRBV3-1 (or the pseudogene TRBV3-2) with TRBJ2-5, with 11 bases aligning to TRBD2. The CDR3 spans 16 residues. In germline, CDR1 is LGHDT, CDR2 YNNKEL (reference sequence). Trimming removed 3 bases from V and 1 base from J; junction bases left unmatched: 4. CDR3 loop: CASSQPGLAVQETQYF. The CDR3 region has the DNA TGTGCCAGCAGCCAGCCGGGACTAGCGGTCCAAGAGACCCAGTACTTC.

This CDR3 reads CASSSLYRDSYNEQFF. The CDR3 coding sequence is TGTGCCAGCAGTTCCCTCTACCGGGACAGCTACAATGAGCAGTTCTTC. The chain is built from TRBV6-2 or TRBV6-3 and TRBJ2-1, with TRBD1 matching 7 bases. Trimming removed 4 bases from V and 3 bases from J; junction bases left unmatched: 9. The CDR3 runs to 16 residues. Looked up from germline, CDR1 is MNHEY and CDR2 is SVGEGT.

The V and J genes are TRBV7-2 and TRBJ2-3, with 7 nucleotides matching TRBD2. V dropped 5 bases and J dropped 5; count of bases not matched to a gene: 10. This CDR3 region has 15 residues. In germline, CDR1 is SGHTA, CDR2 FQGNSA. The chain's CDR3 is CASSPATGGKDTQYF. The CDR3 DNA follows: TGTGCCAGCAGCCCCGCCACGGGAGGAAAAGATACGCAGTATTTT.

The V gene is TRBV5-5, the J gene TRBJ1-1, with 10 bases fitting TRBD1. This CDR3 is built from 14 residues. Germline V CDR1 and CDR2: SGHKS, YYEKEE (reference sequence). V shed 4 bases, J shed 3 bases, and the junction held 3 bases outside the gene matches. The CDR3 DNA is TGTGCCAGCAGCCAGGGACAGGGGTACACTGAAGCTTTCTTT. Protein sequence: CASSQGQGYTEAFF.